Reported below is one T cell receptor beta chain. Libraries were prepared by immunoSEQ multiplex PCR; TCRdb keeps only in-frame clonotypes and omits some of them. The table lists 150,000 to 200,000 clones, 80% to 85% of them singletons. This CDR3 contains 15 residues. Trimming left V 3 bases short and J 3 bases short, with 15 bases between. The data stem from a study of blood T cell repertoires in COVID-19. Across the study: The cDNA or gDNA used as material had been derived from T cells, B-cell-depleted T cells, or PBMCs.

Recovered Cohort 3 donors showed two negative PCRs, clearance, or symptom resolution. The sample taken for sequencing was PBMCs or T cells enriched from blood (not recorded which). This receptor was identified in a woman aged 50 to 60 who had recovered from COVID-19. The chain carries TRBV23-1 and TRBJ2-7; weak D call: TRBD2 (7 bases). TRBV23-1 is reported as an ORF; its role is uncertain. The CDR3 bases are TGCGCCAGCAGTCACGTGGGGAGGGGGGTCTACGAGCAGTACTTC. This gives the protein CASSHVGRGVYEQYF.